The 25 T cell receptor beta chains given below trace back to one sample, sequenced in a study of control samples from healthy donors and cancer patients. Repertoires were generated with immunoSEQ multiplex PCR, while TCRdb's copy carries only in-frame clones and drops some. Seen here are over 150,000 clones, about 94% observed once, and the top ten hold 14%. The sequenced sample was PBMCs. These receptors all come from a man in his fifties or sixties with colorectal cancer.

V is TRBV4-3 and J is TRBJ2-3; TRBD2 agrees at 12 bases. Germline trimming cut 2 bases from V and 6 bases from J; bases unmatched to any gene: 3. The CDR3 extends over 15 amino acids. From germline, CDR1 is LGHNA and CDR2 YSLEER. CDR3 DNA: TGCGCCAGCAGCCAACTAGCGGGGGGGCCGGATACGCAGTATTTT. Translated, it gives CASSQLAGGPDTQYF.

The rearrangement joins TRBV3-1 (or the pseudogene TRBV3-2) to TRBJ1-2; no firm D call. Germline CDR1 and CDR2: LGHDT and YNNKEL (reference sequence). V lost 1 base and J lost 8, with 11 bases in between. The length of the CDR3 is 13 residues. CDR3 protein: CASSQGGIEGYTF. The CDR3 coding sequence is TGTGCCAGCAGCCAAGGAGGGATTGAGGGCTACACCTTC.

V gene TRBV5-1 combines with J gene TRBJ1-1, with 8 bases aligning to TRBD1. Looked up from germline, CDR1 is SGHRS and CDR2 is YFSETQ. The CDR3 sequence is 15 residues long. Trimming at V came to 4 bases and at J to 2 bases, leaving 7 bases not matched to a gene. CDR3 in DNA: TGCGCCAGCAGCGCTCGACAGGGGATAAACACTGAAGCTTTCTTT. Translation gives CASSARQGINTEAFF.

The CDR3 here is CASSEQGNYGYTF. In DNA, the CDR3 is TGTGCCAGCAGTGAGCAAGGGAACTATGGCTACACCTTC. This sequence joins TRBV2 and TRBJ1-2, with unresolved D. The CDR3 loop spans 13 amino acids. V gave up 3 bases and J gave up 2 bases, with 7 bases separating them. Germline CDR1 is SNHLY and CDR2 is FYNNEI.

The chain combines TRBV9 with TRBJ1-1; TRBD1 matches at 8 bases. CDR1 and CDR2 from the germline V gene are SGDLS and YYNGEE. Unmatched junction bases numbered 9, after V lost 4 bases and J lost 1 base. This CDR3 spans 16 amino acids. This chain's CDR3 is CASSWRAGGENTEAFF. Here the CDR3 DNA reads TGTGCCAGCAGCTGGAGGGCAGGGGGCGAGAACACTGAAGCTTTCTTT.

The rearrangement links TRBV6-6 to TRBJ2-5; a weak D match, TRBD2 (7 bases). The CDR3 is 15 amino acids. Trimming shortened V by 2 bases and J by 2 bases, and 12 bases separated the two germline ends. Germline CDR1 reads MNHNY; CDR2 reads SVGAGI (reference sequence). DNA for the CDR3: TGTGCCAGCAGTTACGTTGCGGGGGCACAAGAGACCCAGTACTTC. Translating gives CASSYVAGAQETQYF.

V usage is TRBV5-4 and J usage is TRBJ2-2, with D perhaps TRBD1 or TRBD2 (5 bases each). The germline gives CDR1 SGHNT, CDR2 YYREEE (reference sequence). The CDR3 is 16 amino acids. V gave up 4 bases and J gave up 0 bases, with 13 bases separating them. The CDR3 reads CASSLQRGTNTGELFF. The CDR3 nucleotides are TGTGCCAGCAGCCTCCAGAGGGGAACGAACACCGGGGAGCTGTTTTTT. Looking up the rest from reference TRBV5-4 and TRBJ2-2 gives the full variable domain: ETGVTQSPTHLIKTRGQQVTLRCSSQSGHNTVSWYQQALGQGPQFIFQYYREEENGRGNFPPRFSGLQFPNYSSELNVNALELDDSALYLCASSLQRGTNTGELFFGEGSRLTVL.

V is TRBV11-2 and J is TRBJ1-4, with D possibly TRBD1 on 6 matching bases. Per the germline V gene, CDR1 is SGHAT and CDR2 is FQNNGV. V was pared by 5 bases and J by 6 bases, with 16 bases between. This CDR3 is built from 15 residues. The CDR3 sequence: CASSPMDRPDEKLFF. In DNA, the CDR3 is TGTGCCAGCAGCCCCATGGACAGACCCGATGAAAAACTGTTTTTT.

The chain has TRBV27 and TRBJ2-7; D unclear. CDR3 length equals 15 residues. Trimming shortened V by 7 bases and J by 5 bases, and 21 bases separated the two germline ends. Germline assignment: CDR1 MNHEY and CDR2 SMNVEV (reference sequence). The CDR3 nucleotides are TGTGCCAGCACAGCACGGGCAGGATGGGTCCACGAGCAGTACTTC. This codes for CASTARAGWVHEQYF.

V gene TRBV4-1 combines with J gene TRBJ2-1; TRBD1 aligns across 7 bases. Germline lookup yields CDR1 MGHRA and CDR2 YSYEKL. The CDR3 has 15 amino acids. Losses at the gene ends were 6 bases for V and 4 bases for J; bases not matched to a gene: 9. The CDR3 protein is CASRATGLIYNEQFF. The CDR3 nucleotides are TGCGCCAGCAGAGCGACAGGGTTAATATACAATGAGCAGTTCTTC.

The V call is TRBV9, the J call TRBJ2-3, with D possibly being TRBD1 (6 bases). The CDR3 totals 19 residues. Germline CDR1 is SGDLS and CDR2 is YYNGEE. The V and J ends lost 2 bases and 2 bases respectively, with 24 bases between them. CDR3 sequence reads: CASSVDFLEGGHLTDTQYF. The CDR3 nucleotides are TGTGCCAGCAGCGTCGATTTCCTAGAAGGGGGACACCTCACAGATACGCAGTATTTT.

J is TRBJ1-2 and V is TRBV6-5; 9 nucleotides align to TRBD1. The CDR3 has 15 residues. The junction had 7 bases not matched to a gene; V was cut back by 4 bases and J by 4 bases. Looked up from germline, CDR1 is MNHEY and CDR2 is SVGAGI. CDR3 nucleotide sequence: TGTGCCAGCAGTTTAACAGGGGGCGCCGGCTATGGCTACACCTTC. Its translation: CASSLTGGAGYGYTF.

The chain joins TRBV5-4 to TRBJ2-7, with D perhaps matching TRBD1 (6 bases). Trimming pared 2 bases from V and 4 bases from J, leaving 10 bases between. Germline CDR1 SGHNT, CDR2 YYREEE (reference sequence). This CDR3 has 13 residues. CDR3 coding DNA: TGTGCCAGCAGCTTACGAGGACAGTACGAGCAGTACTTC. Protein sequence: CASSLRGQYEQYF. The full variable domain, completed using reference TRBV5-4 and TRBJ2-7, is ETGVTQSPTHLIKTRGQQVTLRCSSQSGHNTVSWYQQALGQGPQFIFQYYREEENGRGNFPPRFSGLQFPNYSSELNVNALELDDSALYLCASSLRGQYEQYFGPGTRLTVT.

The CDR3: CASTEDRRYGYTF. Here the CDR3 DNA reads TGTGCCAGCACTGAGGACAGGAGATATGGCTACACCTTC. V and J are TRBV2 and TRBJ1-2; 7 bases agree with TRBD1. The CDR3 runs 13 residues. V was pared by 7 bases and J by 5 bases, with 7 bases of the junction left unmatched. Germline loops: CDR1 SNHLY, CDR2 FYNNEI.

The chain employs TRBV4-3 and TRBJ2-3; 12 bases are shared with TRBD2. The CDR3 sequence is 15 residues long. Losses at the gene ends were 0 bases for V and 7 bases for J; bases not matched to a gene: 2. Looked up from germline, CDR1 is LGHNA and CDR2 is YSLEER. CDR3 sequence reads: CASSQELAGGHTQYF. CDR3 nucleotide sequence: TGCGCCAGCAGCCAAGAACTAGCGGGGGGCCATACGCAGTATTTT.

CDR3 loop: CASSLQRGLDTQYF. For the CDR3, the DNA is TGCGCCAGCAGCTTGCAGCGGGGGTTAGATACGCAGTATTTT. V is TRBV5-1 and J is TRBJ2-3, with 8 bases matching TRBD2. The V gene's germline CDR1 is SGHRS and CDR2 YFSETQ. CDR3 length: 14 residues. V lost 1 base and J lost 5; bases outside the gene matches: 3.

The chain links TRBV30 to TRBJ1-2; no clear D. CDR3 length: 13 residues. Between the trimmed V and J ends, which lost 3 bases and 3 bases, there was a span of 11 bases. Germline assignment: CDR1 GTSNPN and CDR2 SVGIG (reference sequence). CDR3 region: CAWSPGFDYGYTF. The CDR3 DNA sequence: TGTGCCTGGAGCCCGGGGTTTGACTATGGCTACACCTTC.

The chain uses TRBV2 and TRBJ1-1; 9 nucleotides align to TRBD1. The trim removed 6 bases at V and 4 bases at J, leaving 9 bases unmatched. CDR1 is SNHLY, CDR2 FYNNEI, per germline. This CDR3 spans 15 amino acids. The CDR3 DNA sequence: TGTGCCAGCAGGTACTCCGGGACAGGGAGCACTGAAGCTTTCTTT. Its protein product is CASRYSGTGSTEAFF.

The rearrangement uses TRBV30 and TRBJ2-2; weak D call: TRBD2 (6 bases). The CDR3 runs 15 residues. Trimming removed 0 bases at V and 5 bases at J, with 13 bases between. The V gene's germline CDR1 is GTSNPN and CDR2 SVGIG (reference sequence). CDR3 loop: CAWSVGLAMTGELFF. The CDR3 DNA reads as TGTGCCTGGAGTGTAGGGCTAGCGATGACCGGGGAGCTGTTTTTT.

The rearrangement uses TRBV19 and TRBJ1-5, with 9 bases aligning to TRBD1. V lost 8 bases to trimming and J lost 4 bases; unmatched junction nucleotides: 6. This CDR3 has 14 amino acids. Per germline, CDR1 LNHDA and CDR2 SQIVND (reference sequence). The CDR3 DNA follows: TGTGCCAGTCCCGGGACAGGGAGAAATCAGCCCCAGCATTTT. Translating it yields CASPGTGRNQPQHF.

The CDR3 here is CASSYTQGDYGYTF. The CDR3 DNA is TGTGCCAGCAGTTACACACAGGGGGACTATGGCTACACCTTC. V usage is TRBV6-5 and J usage is TRBJ1-2; 8 positions agree with TRBD1. The CDR3 is made up of 14 amino acids. Germline V lookup: CDR1 MNHEY, CDR2 SVGAGI. Trimming cost V 2 bases and J 3 bases; bases outside gene matches: 2.

The CDR3 loop is CASSSGTWPTTNEKLFF. CDR3 coding DNA: TGTGCCAGCAGTTCTGGGACGTGGCCGACAACTAATGAAAAACTGTTTTTT. The gene calls are TRBV27 and TRBJ1-4, with D perhaps TRBD1 (5 bases). Germline V gene lookup returns CDR1 MNHEY and CDR2 SMNVEV (reference sequence). Trimming shortened V by 4 bases and J by 0 bases, and 15 bases separated the two germline ends. This CDR3 spans 17 amino acids. Variable domain in full (rest from reference TRBV27 and TRBJ1-4): EAQVTQNPRYLITVTGKKLTVTCSQNMNHEYMSWYRQDPGLGLRQIYYSMNVEVTDKGDVPEGYKVSRKEKRNFPLILESPSPNQTSLYFCASSSGTWPTTNEKLFFGSGTQLSVL.

The rearrangement joins TRBV9 to TRBJ2-5; D is possibly TRBD1 (7 bases). The CDR3 contains 15 residues. Trimming cost V 1 base and J 2 bases, with 12 bases left between them. The germline V gene has CDR1 SGDLS and CDR2 YYNGEE. The CDR3 spells CASSVQGGPQETQYF. CDR3 DNA: TGTGCCAGCAGCGTACAGGGGGGTCCTCAAGAGACCCAGTACTTC.

This chain joins TRBV7-9 and TRBJ2-7; the D gene is possibly TRBD2 (5 bases). The CDR3 sequence is 14 residues long. CDR1 and CDR2 from the germline V gene are SEHNR and FQNEAQ (reference sequence). Trimming stripped 1 base from V and 1 base from J, with 8 bases between. In DNA, the CDR3 is TGTGCCAGCAGCTTAGGGGGAGCATCCTACGAGCAGTACTTC. Translation gives CASSLGGASYEQYF.

This clone occurred once. The chain employs TRBV5-1 and TRBJ2-1; no clear D. CDR3 length equals 13 residues. Trimming left V 6 bases short and J 3 bases short, with 10 bases between. In germline, CDR1 is SGHRS, CDR2 YFSETQ. The CDR3 bases are TGCGCCAGCACGAAGGATAGCTACAATGAGCAGTTCTTC. This sequence encodes CASTKDSYNEQFF.